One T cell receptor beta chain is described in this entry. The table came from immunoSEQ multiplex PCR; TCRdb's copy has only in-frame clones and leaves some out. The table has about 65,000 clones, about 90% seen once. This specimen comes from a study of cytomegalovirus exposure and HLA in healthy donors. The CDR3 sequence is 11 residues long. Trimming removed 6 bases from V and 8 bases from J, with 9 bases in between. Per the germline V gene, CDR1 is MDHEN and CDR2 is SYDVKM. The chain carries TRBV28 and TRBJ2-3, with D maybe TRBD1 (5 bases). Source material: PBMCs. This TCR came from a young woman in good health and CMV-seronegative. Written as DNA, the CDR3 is TGTGCCAGCAGCCCGGACATTACGCAGTATTTT. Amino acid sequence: CASSPDITQYF.